Sequencing of this T cell receptor (beta chain) was carried out in a study of graft-versus-host responses after intestinal transplantation. Study details: Following induction with anti-thymocyte globulin, all recipients were given tacrolimus and steroids for three to four years.

A note on this clone: Its antigen is as yet unknown. At one of its ends the junction is not consistent with the germline gene, which may arise from a read error.

The germline V gene encodes CDR1 SQVTM and CDR2 ANQGSEA. The CDR3 covers 12 residues. Here immunoSEQ multiplex PCR was the method, and the copy in TCRdb shows in-frame clones only, minus some. The sample gives 70,000 to 100,000 clones, around 90% of which show up once; approximately 0.34% is in the top ten. This material consisted of unstimulated CD4+ T cells sorted from spleen or lymph node cells, taken before intestinal transplant. The V call is TRBV29-1, the J call TRBJ2-1; TRBD2 agrees at 7 bases. The clonotype originates from a human donor who received an intestinal transplant. The CDR3 region is CSVEDGGKEWVF. CDR3 nucleotide sequence: TGCAGCGTTGAAGACGGGGGGAAAGAGTGGGTCTTC.